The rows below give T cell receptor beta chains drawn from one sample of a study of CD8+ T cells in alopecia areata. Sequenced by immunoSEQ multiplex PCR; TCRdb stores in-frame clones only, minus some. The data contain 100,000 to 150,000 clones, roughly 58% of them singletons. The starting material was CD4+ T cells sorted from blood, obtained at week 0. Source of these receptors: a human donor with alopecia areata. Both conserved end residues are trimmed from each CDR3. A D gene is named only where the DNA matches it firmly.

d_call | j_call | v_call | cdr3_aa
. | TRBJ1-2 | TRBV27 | ASRQQGTGGYT
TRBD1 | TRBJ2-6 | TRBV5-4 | ASSGTGVGANVLT
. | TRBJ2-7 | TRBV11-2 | ASSLDPSWASNEH
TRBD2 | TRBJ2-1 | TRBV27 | ASSLLAGGGEQF
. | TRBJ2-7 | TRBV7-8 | ASSLDLTYEQY
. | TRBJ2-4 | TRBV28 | ASRESKNIQY
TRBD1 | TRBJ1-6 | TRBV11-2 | ASSSQDRGRNSPLH
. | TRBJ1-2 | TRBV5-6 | ASSLGPENYGYT
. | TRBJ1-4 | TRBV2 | ASQDNGVGLF
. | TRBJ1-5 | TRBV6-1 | ASSARTVNQPQH
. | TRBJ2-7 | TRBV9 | ASSPRGVHEQY
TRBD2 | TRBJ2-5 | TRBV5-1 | ASNWRGLDIETQY
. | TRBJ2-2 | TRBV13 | ASSLQQHTGELF
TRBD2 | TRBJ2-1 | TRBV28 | ASRSSGGVYNEQF
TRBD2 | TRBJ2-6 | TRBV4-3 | ASSQGGRLAAGANVLT
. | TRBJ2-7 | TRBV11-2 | ASSLGGTFTYEQY
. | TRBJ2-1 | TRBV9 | ASSVDSHWANEQF
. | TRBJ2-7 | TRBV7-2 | ASSLVVAAEQY
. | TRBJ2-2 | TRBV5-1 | ASSLEGNTGELF
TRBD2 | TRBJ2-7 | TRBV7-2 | ASSLIGAGDPYEQY
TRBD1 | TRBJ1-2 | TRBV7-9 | ASSFADRVYGYT
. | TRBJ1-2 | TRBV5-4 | ASSLARDSGGGYGYT
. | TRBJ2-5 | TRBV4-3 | ASSQQGFGATIQETQY
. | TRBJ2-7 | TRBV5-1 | ASSYGTGTYEQY
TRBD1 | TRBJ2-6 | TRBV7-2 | AHGRTGVSGANVLT
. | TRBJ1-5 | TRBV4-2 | ASSQVGVNQPQH
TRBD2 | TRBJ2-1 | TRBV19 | ASRRGGGTSGRLGNEQF
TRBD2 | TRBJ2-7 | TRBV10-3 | AISEPRGASGMYEQY
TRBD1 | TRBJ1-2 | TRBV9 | ASSVVSQGDGYT
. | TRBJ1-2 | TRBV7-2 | ASSLSGTYGYT
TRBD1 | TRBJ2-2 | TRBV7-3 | ASSSQPGQGNGELF
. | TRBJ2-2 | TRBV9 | ASSLGVLSGELF
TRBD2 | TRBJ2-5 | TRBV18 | ASSPLAGRQETQY
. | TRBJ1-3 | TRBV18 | ASSPPATGTGNTIY
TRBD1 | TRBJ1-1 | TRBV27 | ASSADRGQAGNTEAF
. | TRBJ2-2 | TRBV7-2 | ASSLATTANTGELF
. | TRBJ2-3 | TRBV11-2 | ASSLILSTDTQY
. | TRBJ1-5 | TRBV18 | ASSLRSINQPQH
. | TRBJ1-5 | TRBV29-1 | SVGAGNQPQH
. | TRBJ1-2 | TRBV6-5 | ATSRRVGGYT
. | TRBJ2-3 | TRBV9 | ASSVLRGDADTQY
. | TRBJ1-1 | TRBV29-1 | SVEGRNTEAF
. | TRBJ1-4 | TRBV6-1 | ASSETDEKLF
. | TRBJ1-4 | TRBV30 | AWGRSGAEVF
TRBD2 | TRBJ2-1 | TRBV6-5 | ASKRAGVLNEQF
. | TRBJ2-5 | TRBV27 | ASSFTRGETQY
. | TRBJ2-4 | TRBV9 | ASSVGTGKNIQY
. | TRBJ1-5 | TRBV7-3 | ASSLKSDQPQH
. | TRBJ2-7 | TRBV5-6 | ASSQTDSYEQY
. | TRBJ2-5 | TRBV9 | ASRPAGGETQY
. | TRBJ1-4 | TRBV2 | ASTPPPEGKLF
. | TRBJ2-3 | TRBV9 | ASSTRGPSTDTQY
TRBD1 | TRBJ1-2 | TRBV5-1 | ASSATGDGYT
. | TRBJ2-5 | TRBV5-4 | ASSQEQGAETQY
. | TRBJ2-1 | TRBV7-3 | ASSSLGGMGEQF
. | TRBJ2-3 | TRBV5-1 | ASSLSQGMVGPQPDTQY
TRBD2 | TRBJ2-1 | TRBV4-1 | ASSQGAGESYNEQF
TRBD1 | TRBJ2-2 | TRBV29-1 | SVEDRKSDRGVGELF
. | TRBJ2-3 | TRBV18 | ASSPGTEGDTQY
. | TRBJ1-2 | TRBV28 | ASSLKGGGYT